One sample yielded the 2 T cell receptor beta chains listed below, sequenced in a study of blood T cell repertoires in COVID-19. This table comes from immunoSEQ multiplex PCR, and its TCRdb copy is limited to in-frame clones, with some not included. The table includes tens of thousands of clones, 90% detected once. The specimen sequenced was peripheral blood. The source is a man between 50 and 59 years old with active COVID-19.

J is TRBJ2-1 and V is TRBV5-1; 15 nucleotides line up with TRBD2. V lost 2 bases and J lost 6; bases outside the gene matches: 6. Germline loops: CDR1 SGHRS, CDR2 YFSETQ. The CDR3 has 17 amino acids. CDR3 coding DNA: TGCGCCAGCAGCTTCGGGACTAGCGGGGGGCCGACCAATGAGCAGTTCTTC. Translating it yields CASSFGTSGGPTNEQFF.

The chain has TRBV19 and TRBJ2-3; D may be TRBD2 (6 bases). The CDR3 sequence is 13 residues long. Germline loops: CDR1 LNHDA, CDR2 SQIVND (reference sequence). Between the trimmed V and J ends, which lost 3 bases and 8 bases, there was a span of 12 bases. For the CDR3, the DNA is TGTGCCAGTAGTATCTCGGTGGGGGGTACGCAGTATTTT. It encodes CASSISVGGTQYF.